What follows is one T cell receptor (beta chain) and its context. What it binds is unknown. Per germline, CDR1 MNHNS and CDR2 SASEGT. The CDR3 contains 15 residues. Trimming cost V 3 bases and J 7 bases, with 17 bases left between them. The sample comes from a study of post-analysis software for immune sequencing data. Notes on the study in general: In patients, five or six TRBV segments were more frequent than in controls, with TRBV5-6, TRBV5-1 and TRBV20-1 among them.

cDNA libraries for TCR beta contained unique molecular identifiers. TCRdb re-analysed the PCR reads in MiXCR, keeping a single row per CDR3 protein. Here the sample spans around 700,000 distinct CDR3 sequences, 55% to 70% being singletons. V is TRBV6-1 and J is TRBJ2-3; D not resolved. Sequencing was performed on blood. The sequence was obtained from a girl aged 2 to 9 with multiple sclerosis. This chain's CDR3 is CASSDRGHRSYTQYF. CDR3 nucleotide sequence: TGTGCCAGCAGTGACCGCGGTCACCGCTCTTATACGCAGTATTTT.